These 25 T cell receptor beta chains were sequenced from one sample in a study of T cell repertoires in cytomegalovirus infection (dated by TCRdb to about 2019). Sequencing used an Illumina HiSeq 1500. TCRdb trimmed the raw reads at Q25, called clones with MiXCR and kept productive beta chains. Rows are unified per CDR3 protein, each entry keeping the most common DNA and genes. The sample contains around 740,000 distinct CDR3 sequences, less than 40% of them found a single time. The top ten constitute about 2.8% of the sample. Sequenced sample: PBMCs. The source is a human donor in good health (CMV status not recorded). Some clones in this sample may be carry-over from other donors' samples.

This clonotype was picked up a small number of times. This chain joins TRBV28 and TRBJ2-2; D uncertain. V lost 3 bases and J 7 bases, leaving 9 bases between the germline ends. This CDR3 is 13 amino acids long. Germline assignment: CDR1 MDHEN and CDR2 SYDVKM. CDR3 nucleotides: TGTGCCAGCAGTTTCGACGGGTACGGGGAGCTGTTTTTT. Translated, it gives CASSFDGYGELFF.

V gene TRBV7-6 combines with J gene TRBJ2-7, with 9 bases aligning to TRBD1. Germline V CDR1 and CDR2: SGHVS, FNYEAQ. CDR3 size: 14 residues. V gave up 7 bases and J gave up 6 bases; unmatched junction bases: 10. CDR3 region: CASTPGQGGLEQYF. The CDR3 nucleotides read TGTGCCAGCACCCCGGGACAGGGCGGGCTCGAGCAGTACTTC. The complete variable domain, with remaining parts taken from reference TRBV7-6 and TRBJ2-7, reads GAGVSQSPRYKVTKRGQDVALRCDPISGHVSLYWYRQALGQGPEFLTYFNYEAQQDKSGLPNDRFSAERPEGSISTLTIQRTEQRDSAMYRCASTPGQGGLEQYFGPGTRLTVT.

This clonotype appeared many times. J is TRBJ2-3 and V is TRBV12-5, with no clear D. V lost 5 bases, J lost 9 bases, and 12 bases lay in between. The CDR3 loop spans 12 amino acids. In germline, CDR1 is LGHNT, CDR2 FRNRAP. This CDR3 reads CASGLEGDTQYF. In nucleotides, the CDR3 is TGTGCTAGTGGTCTCGAAGGTGACACGCAGTATTTT.

The chain links TRBV11-3 to TRBJ2-3; tentatively, D is TRBD1 (6 bases). Germline V CDR1 and CDR2: SGHNT, YENEEA. This CDR3 comprises 12 residues. Trimming cost V 5 bases and J 6 bases, with 9 bases left between them. The CDR3 reads CASSPDSDTQYF. CDR3 nucleotides: TGTGCCAGCAGCCCGGACAGTGATACGCAGTATTTT.

CDR3 region: CASSSRTDLRLYSNQPQHF. CDR3 DNA sequence: TGTGCCAGCAGCTCTAGGACAGACTTACGCCTATATAGCAATCAGCCCCAGCATTTT. V is TRBV11-2 and J is TRBJ1-5, with a possible D match to TRBD1 (6 bases). Germline V CDR1 and CDR2: SGHAT, FQNNGV. Trimming left V 4 bases short and J 0 bases short, with 22 bases between. The CDR3 runs 19 residues. The full variable domain, its missing parts supplied by reference TRBV11-2 and TRBJ1-5, is EAGVAQSPRYKIIEKRQSVAFWCNPISGHATLYWYQQILGQGPKLLIQFQNNGVVDDSQLPKDRFSAERLKGVDSTLKIQPAKLEDSAVYLCASSSRTDLRLYSNQPQHFGDGTRLSIL.

This clonotype was observed a handful of times. This chain joins TRBV6-1 and TRBJ1-1, with a tentative D call TRBD1 (6 bases). CDR1 and CDR2 (germline): MNHNS, SASEGT. CDR3 length: 13 amino acids. V was trimmed by 5 bases and J by 6 bases, leaving 13 bases between them. The CDR3, as DNA: TGTGCCAGCAGTCTCACACAGGGTGCTGAAGCTTTCTTT. This codes for CASSLTQGAEAFF.

CDR3 region: CASSQRGVELFF. The CDR3 DNA reads TGCGCCAGCAGCCAAAGGGGTGTGGAACTGTTTTTT. The chain couples TRBV4-1 to TRBJ1-4, with D perhaps matching TRBD1 (5 bases). The CDR3 extends over 12 amino acids. Per germline, CDR1 MGHRA and CDR2 YSYEKL. V lost 2 bases, J lost 12 bases, and 10 bases lay in between.

This clonotype was counted a few times. As DNA, the CDR3 is TGTGCCGGTTACAGGGGGCCCCCCTATGGCTACACCTTC. As protein: CAGYRGPPYGYTF. The chain employs TRBV19 and TRBJ1-2, with 9 bases lining up with TRBD1. Trimming cost V 11 bases and J 4 bases; bases outside gene matches: 8. The CDR3 loop spans 13 amino acids. Germline V lookup: CDR1 LNHDA, CDR2 SQIVND (reference sequence).

There are a few counts of this clonotype. V and J are TRBV4-1 and TRBJ1-4; no clear D gene. Germline CDR1 reads MGHRA; CDR2 reads YSYEKL. V was cut by 0 bases and J by 7 bases, with 12 bases left in between. The length of the CDR3 is 15 residues. The DNA of the CDR3 is TGCGCCAGCAGCCAAGACTGGACCCGCGGTGAAAAACTGTTTTTT. Protein sequence: CASSQDWTRGEKLFF.

The table lists this clonotype with a count of one. The chain uses TRBV20-1 and TRBJ1-2; tentatively, D is TRBD1 (5 bases). Per the germline V gene, CDR1 is DFQATT and CDR2 is SNEGSKA (reference sequence). The V end was cut by 0 bases, the J end by 4 bases, with 12 bases between. The CDR3 is made up of 14 amino acids. CDR3 sequence reads: CSARDLGRGYGYTF. The CDR3 DNA reads TGCAGTGCTAGAGATCTGGGACGGGGCTATGGCTACACCTTC.

This chain connects TRBV7-2 to TRBJ2-5, with D unclear. Germline-derived CDR1 and CDR2 are SGHTA and FQGNSA. The CDR3 loop spans 14 amino acids. Trimming took off 6 bases at V and 5 bases at J, with 16 bases between the two ends. The CDR3 is CASRLSPAQETQYF. Written as DNA, the CDR3 is TGTGCCAGCAGACTTTCCCCAGCACAGGAGACCCAGTACTTC.

This clonotype was seen only a few times. V is TRBV6-1 and J is TRBJ2-7; D may be TRBD1 (6 bases). The V end was cut by 3 bases, the J end by 5 bases, with 11 bases between. The CDR3 is made up of 13 amino acids. The V gene's germline CDR1 is MNHNS and CDR2 SASEGT. The CDR3 region has the DNA TGTGCCAGCAGTGATGTATCAGGGGACGAGCAGTACTTC. This codes for CASSDVSGDEQYF.

V is TRBV24-1 and J is TRBJ1-1; the D gene is possibly TRBD1 (6 bases). The V end lost 6 bases, the J end lost 8 bases, and 12 bases lay between the germline ends. Looked up from germline, CDR1 is KGHDR and CDR2 is SFDVKD. This CDR3 comprises 12 residues. As DNA, the CDR3 is TGTGCCACCAGTTCTAGAACAGGGGAAGCTTTCTTT. Its translation: CATSSRTGEAFF.

This chain joins TRBV6-6 and TRBJ2-5, with unresolved D. V was cut by 2 bases and J by 2 bases, with 9 bases left in between. Germline V gene lookup returns CDR1 MNHNY and CDR2 SVGAGI (reference sequence). The CDR3 totals 14 residues. The CDR3 bases are TGTGCCAGCAGTTACGATACAGTTCAAGAGACCCAGTACTTC. It translates to CASSYDTVQETQYF.

This clonotype came up a few times. This chain joins TRBV11-2 and TRBJ2-1, with D tentatively TRBD2 (6 bases). In germline, CDR1 is SGHAT, CDR2 FQNNGV. The V end was cut by 5 bases, the J end by 0 bases, with 20 bases between. This CDR3 spans 18 amino acids. This CDR3 is CASSGRAGHPDSYNEQFF. The CDR3 coding sequence is TGTGCCAGCAGCGGCAGGGCGGGGCACCCAGACTCCTACAATGAGCAGTTCTTC.

This clonotype has only one observation. Possible read error: a much larger clone is one base away. The chain uses TRBV7-9 and TRBJ2-1; TRBD1 aligns across 9 bases. The CDR3 has 16 residues. Trimming took 1 base from V and 4 from J; bases not matched to a gene: 5. Germline CDR1 and CDR2: SEHNR and FQNEAQ (reference sequence). CDR3 loop: CASSLGDRVQYNEQFF. Written as DNA, the CDR3 is TGTGCCAGCAGCTTAGGGGACAGGGTCCAATACAATGAGCAGTTCTTC.

The rearrangement uses TRBV12-3 or TRBV12-4 and TRBJ1-6, with 7 bases aligning to TRBD1. The junction had 10 bases not matched to a gene; V was cut back by 8 bases and J by 6 bases. The CDR3 runs 15 residues. CDR3 nucleotide sequence: TGTGCCAGCCACGATCCGGGACAGCCTAATTCACCCCTCCACTTT. Translated, it gives CASHDPGQPNSPLHF.

This chain uses TRBV28 with TRBJ2-7, with TRBD2 identical over 9 bases. This CDR3 region has 20 residues. CDR1 MDHEN and CDR2 SYDVKM come from the germline V gene. J gave up 1 base and V 1 base, and 17 bases lay outside the gene matches. CDR3 coding DNA: TGTGCCAGCAGTTTATTCTCTTTCCGGGCCCTAGCGGGACGATCCTACGAGCAGTACTTC. Translated, it gives CASSLFSFRALAGRSYEQYF. Variable domain in full (rest from reference TRBV28 and TRBJ2-7): DVKVTQSSRYLVKRTGEKVFLECVQDMDHENMFWYRQDPGLGLRLIYFSYDVKMKEKGDIPEGYSVSREKKERFSLILESASTNQTSMYLCASSLFSFRALAGRSYEQYFGPGTRLTVT.

This clonotype turned up a few times. V is TRBV28 and J is TRBJ2-7; maybe TRBD2 (5 bases). Germline CDR1 reads MDHEN; CDR2 reads SYDVKM. CDR3 size: 13 residues. V gave up 7 bases and J gave up 2 bases, with 12 bases separating them. The CDR3 region is CASKDSPTYEQYF. CDR3 nucleotide sequence: TGTGCCAGCAAGGACTCTCCTACCTACGAGCAGTACTTC.

This clonotype showed up just a few times. The chain links TRBV10-3 to TRBJ1-4; the D gene is possibly TRBD1 (6 bases). Germline CDR1 and CDR2: ENHRY and SYGVKD. Trimming removed 0 bases from V and 8 bases from J, with 13 bases in between. The CDR3 extends over 15 amino acids. CDR3 in amino acids: CAISESEGVGEKLFF. The CDR3 DNA is TGTGCCATCAGTGAGTCAGAGGGGGTTGGCGAAAAACTGTTTTTT.

This clonotype appeared many times. This chain uses TRBV7-8 with TRBJ1-5, with D unresolved. Germline V CDR1 and CDR2: SGHVS, FQNEAQ. Between the trimmed V and J ends, which lost 4 bases and 1 base, there was a span of 11 bases. The CDR3 extends over 15 amino acids. CDR3 nucleotide sequence: TGTGCCAGCAGCTCCTCCCTTGGGAGCAATCAGCCCCAGCATTTT. Protein: CASSSSLGSNQPQHF.

This clonotype was picked up a small number of times. V gene TRBV28 combines with J gene TRBJ1-1; TRBD1 matches at 10 bases. Germline CDR1 and CDR2: MDHEN and SYDVKM. J was trimmed by 1 base and V by 6 bases; bases with no gene match: 11. The CDR3 totals 17 residues. The CDR3 reads CASRPPGQGSQNTEAFF. The DNA of the CDR3 is TGTGCCAGCAGGCCTCCGGGACAGGGGAGCCAGAACACTGAAGCTTTCTTT.

The chain recombines TRBV6-6 with TRBJ1-1; the D is unclear. Between the trimmed V and J ends, which lost 6 bases and 0 bases, there was a span of 11 bases. The V gene's germline CDR1 is MNHNY and CDR2 SVGAGI (reference sequence). This CDR3 contains 14 residues. For the CDR3, the DNA is TGTGCCAGCAGAACCGTGGGGATGAACACTGAAGCTTTCTTT. It encodes CASRTVGMNTEAFF.

J is TRBJ2-3 and V is TRBV4-1, with 9 bases identical to TRBD2. Germline assignment: CDR1 MGHRA and CDR2 YSYEKL. V shed 0 bases and J 2 bases; nucleotides not matched to a gene: 3. The CDR3 totals 16 residues. CDR3 sequence (DNA): TGCGCCAGCAGCCAAGACCCTAGCGGGACCACAGATACGCAGTATTTT. Its translation is CASSQDPSGTTDTQYF.

The chain couples TRBV19 to TRBJ2-1, with D unresolved. Germline loops: CDR1 LNHDA, CDR2 SQIVND (reference sequence). This CDR3 has 12 amino acids. V lost 5 bases and J lost 3, with 5 bases in between. CDR3 coding DNA: TGTGCCAGTAGTGCCTTCTACAATGAGCAGTTCTTC. Translating gives CASSAFYNEQFF.